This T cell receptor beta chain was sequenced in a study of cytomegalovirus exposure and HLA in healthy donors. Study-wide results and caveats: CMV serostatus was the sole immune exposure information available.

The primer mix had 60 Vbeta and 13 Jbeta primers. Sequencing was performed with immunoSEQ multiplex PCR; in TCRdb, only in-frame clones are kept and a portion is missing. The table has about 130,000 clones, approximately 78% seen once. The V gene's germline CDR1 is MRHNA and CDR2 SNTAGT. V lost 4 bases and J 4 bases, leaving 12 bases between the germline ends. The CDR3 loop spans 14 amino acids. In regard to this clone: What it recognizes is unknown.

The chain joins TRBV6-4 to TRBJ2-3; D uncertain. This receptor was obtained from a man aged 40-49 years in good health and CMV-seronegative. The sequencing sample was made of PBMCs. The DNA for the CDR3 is TGTGCCAGCAGTGTCGACTCCGCGGCAGATACGCAGTATTTT. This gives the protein CASSVDSAADTQYF.